Listed here are 11 T cell receptor beta chains from one sample, sequenced in a study of cytomegalovirus exposure and HLA in healthy donors. The PCR ran on 60 Vbeta and 13 Jbeta primers. Sequencing used immunoSEQ multiplex PCR; TCRdb keeps in-frame clones, though not all of them. The sample includes tens of thousands of clones, roughly 80% of them seen just once. Sample: PBMCs. These receptor sequences come from a woman aged 40 to 50 in good health and CMV-seropositive.

The gene calls are TRBV30 and TRBJ2-2; 9 nucleotides agree with TRBD1. This CDR3 comprises 15 residues. Germline lookup yields CDR1 GTSNPN and CDR2 SVGIG (reference sequence). The ends lost 2 bases at V and 5 bases at J; junction bases unmatched: 6. The CDR3 sequence is CAWSPLGTGTGELFF. CDR3 coding DNA: TGTGCCTGGAGTCCGTTAGGGACAGGGACCGGGGAGCTGTTTTTT. Full variable domain (rest looked up from reference TRBV30 and TRBJ2-2): SQTIHQWPATLVQPVGSPLSLECTVEGTSNPNLYWYRQAAGRGLQLLFYSVGIGQISSEVPQNLSASRPQDRQFILSSKKLLLSDSGFYLCAWSPLGTGTGELFFGEGSRLTVL.

V and J are TRBV29-1 and TRBJ1-2, with a tentative D call TRBD1 (5 bases). Germline V gene sequence: CDR1 SQVTM, CDR2 ANQGSEA. V was pared by 5 bases and J by 4 bases, with 11 bases between. The CDR3 contains 12 residues. CDR3 in amino acids: CSVTDSLYGYTF. DNA for the CDR3: TGCAGCGTTACCGACAGCCTCTATGGCTACACCTTC.

The rearrangement joins TRBV29-1 to TRBJ1-2; maybe TRBD1 (6 bases). Germline-derived CDR1 and CDR2 are SQVTM and ANQGSEA. V dropped 8 bases and J dropped 0 bases, with 13 bases sitting between them. This CDR3 comprises 13 residues. This CDR3 is CSSGDVSNYGYTF. The CDR3 nucleotides are TGCAGCTCAGGGGACGTCTCTAACTATGGCTACACCTTC. The full variable domain, with the rest looked up from reference TRBV29-1 and TRBJ1-2, is SAVISQKPSRDICQRGTSLTIQCQVDSQVTMMFWYRQQPGQSLTLIATANQGSEATYESGFVIDKFPISRPNLTFSTLTVSNMSPEDSSIYLCSSGDVSNYGYTFGSGTRLTVV.

The chain uses TRBV5-6 and TRBJ2-5, with D unresolved. This CDR3 is built from 16 residues. Trimming cost V 0 bases and J 0 bases, with 12 bases left between them. Germline V gene data show CDR1 as SGHDT and CDR2 as YYEEEE. CDR3 sequence: CASSLAKAPYQETQYF. DNA of the CDR3: TGTGCCAGCAGCTTGGCGAAAGCTCCGTACCAAGAGACCCAGTACTTC.

The chain employs TRBV5-1 and TRBJ2-3; TRBD1 matches at 8 bases. The CDR3 has 14 amino acids. V shed 4 bases, J shed 2 bases, and the junction held 3 bases outside the gene matches. CDR1 and CDR2 from the germline V gene are SGHRS and YFSETQ. CDR3 sequence reads: CASSGGQDTDTQYF. The CDR3 coding sequence is TGCGCCAGCAGCGGGGGACAGGACACAGATACGCAGTATTTT.

The chain has TRBV5-4 and TRBJ2-7; TRBD1 aligns across 10 bases. Germline V gives CDR1 SGHNT, CDR2 YYREEE (reference sequence). With 7 bases clipped from V and 7 bases from J, the junction kept 20 bases outside the gene matches. CDR3 length equals 17 residues. DNA for the CDR3: TGTGCCAGCCCCCCGTTCTTCGGACAGGGGGGGGTCGGGGAGCAGTACTTC. This gives the protein CASPPFFGQGGVGEQYF.

DNA of the CDR3: TGTGCCAGCAGAAAACAGGGCAACGAGCAGTACTTC. Residues: CASRKQGNEQYF. J is TRBJ2-7 and V is TRBV6-5; tentatively, D is TRBD1 (6 bases). Germline CDR1 and CDR2: MNHEY and SVGAGI. This CDR3 is 12 amino acids long. V lost 6 bases and J lost 5, with 11 bases in between.

The rearrangement links TRBV4-1 to TRBJ2-3; the D gene is possibly TRBD2 (6 bases). This CDR3 has 16 amino acids. Trimming took off 0 bases at V and 0 bases at J, with 10 bases between the two ends. The germline gives CDR1 MGHRA, CDR2 YSYEKL. Here the CDR3 DNA reads TGCGCCAGCAGCCAAGATCGACTAGTGAGCACAGATACGCAGTATTTT. Its translation is CASSQDRLVSTDTQYF.

This clone was seen at least ten times. The chain carries TRBV5-3 and TRBJ2-7, with 8 bases that match TRBD2. TRBV5-3 is placed among ORFs of uncertain function. The CDR3 has 16 amino acids. J was trimmed by 2 bases and V by 3 bases; bases with no gene match: 10. This chain's CDR3 is CARSSLASGSPYEQYF. The CDR3, as DNA: TGTGCCAGAAGCTCTCTCGCGAGCGGGAGTCCCTACGAGCAGTACTTC.

This clone is a singleton in its sample. The chain combines TRBV7-2 with TRBJ1-1, with unresolved D. The V and J ends lost 1 base and 7 bases respectively, with 13 bases between them. Looked up from germline, CDR1 is SGHTA and CDR2 is FQGNSA. The CDR3 is 14 residues long. In DNA, the CDR3 is TGTGCCAGCAGCTTAGTACCGGGAGCGGGTGAAGCTTTCTTT. Translating gives CASSLVPGAGEAFF. The whole variable domain, remainder taken from reference TRBV7-2 and TRBJ1-1, is GAGVSQSPSNKVTEKGKDVELRCDPISGHTALYWYRQSLGQGLEFLIYFQGNSAPDKSGLPSDRFSAERTGGSVSTLTIQRTQQEDSAVYLCASSLVPGAGEAFFGQGTRLTVV.

In DNA form, the CDR3 reads TGCAGCGTTGGATCGGGGTCCTACAATGAGCAGTTCTTC. This translates into CSVGSGSYNEQFF. The chain links TRBV29-1 to TRBJ2-1; D is possibly TRBD2 (5 bases). Germline V gene data show CDR1 as SQVTM and CDR2 as ANQGSEA. CDR3 length equals 13 residues. Trimming took off 4 bases at V and 1 base at J, with 8 bases between the two ends.